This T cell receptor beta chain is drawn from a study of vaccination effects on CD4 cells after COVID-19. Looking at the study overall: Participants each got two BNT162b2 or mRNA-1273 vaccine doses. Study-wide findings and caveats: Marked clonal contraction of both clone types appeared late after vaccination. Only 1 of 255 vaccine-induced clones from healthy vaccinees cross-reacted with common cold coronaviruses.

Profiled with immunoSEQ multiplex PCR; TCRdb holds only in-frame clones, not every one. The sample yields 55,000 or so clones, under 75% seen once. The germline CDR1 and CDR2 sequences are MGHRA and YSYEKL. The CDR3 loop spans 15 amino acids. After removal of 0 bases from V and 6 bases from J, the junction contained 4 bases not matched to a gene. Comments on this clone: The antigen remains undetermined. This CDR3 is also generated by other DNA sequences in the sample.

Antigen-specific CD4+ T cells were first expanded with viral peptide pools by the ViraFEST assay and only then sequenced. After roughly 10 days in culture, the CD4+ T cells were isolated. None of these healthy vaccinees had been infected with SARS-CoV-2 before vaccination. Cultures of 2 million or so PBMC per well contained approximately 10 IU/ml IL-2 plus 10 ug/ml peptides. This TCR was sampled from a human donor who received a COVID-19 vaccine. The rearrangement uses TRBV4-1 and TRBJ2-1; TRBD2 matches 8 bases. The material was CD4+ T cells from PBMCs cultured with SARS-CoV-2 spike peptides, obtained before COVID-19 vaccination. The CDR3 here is CASSQDPGTSNEQFF. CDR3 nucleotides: TGCGCCAGCAGCCAAGATCCGGGGACTAGCAATGAGCAGTTCTTC.